Below, 22 T cell receptor beta chains from the same sample are listed, as sequenced in a study of cytomegalovirus exposure and HLA in healthy donors. With 60 Vbeta and 13 Jbeta primers, the PCR was carried out. This table comes from immunoSEQ multiplex PCR, and its TCRdb copy is limited to in-frame clones, with some not included. The sample holds about 150,000 clones, approximately 80% seen once. The sequenced material came from PBMCs. The receptors derive from a male donor in good health and CMV-seronegative.

The chain employs TRBV11-3 and TRBJ2-1; 7 positions match TRBD2. Per the germline V gene, CDR1 is SGHNT and CDR2 is YENEEA. The CDR3 runs 16 residues. J lost 4 bases, V lost 3 bases, and 9 bases had no gene match. The CDR3 bases are TGTGCCAGCAGCTTCAAGAGACTAGCCGGATACAATGAGCAGTTCTTC. This gives the protein CASSFKRLAGYNEQFF.

V is TRBV7-9 and J is TRBJ2-7; D call uncertain. V lost 1 base and J lost 6, with 10 bases in between. The germline V gene encodes CDR1 SEHNR and CDR2 FQNEAQ (reference sequence). This CDR3 contains 13 residues. CDR3 protein: CASSLDGFREQYF. CDR3 DNA sequence: TGTGCCAGCAGCTTAGACGGGTTCCGCGAGCAGTACTTC. The full variable domain, completed using reference TRBV7-9 and TRBJ2-7, is DTGVSQNPRHKITKRGQNVTFRCDPISEHNRLYWYRQTLGQGPEFLTYFQNEAQLEKSRLLSDRFSAERPKGSFSTLEIQRTEQGDSAMYLCASSLDGFREQYFGPGTRLTVT.

The J gene is TRBJ2-2, the V gene TRBV13, with a tentative D call TRBD2 (6 bases). This CDR3 contains 14 residues. The germline CDR1 and CDR2 sequences are PRHDT and FYEKMQ (reference sequence). Trimming took 3 bases from V and 8 from J, leaving 13 bases between them. The CDR3 is CASSLGPAGGELFF. The CDR3 DNA is TGTGCCAGCAGCTTGGGTCCGGCGGGAGGGGAGCTGTTTTTT.

This chain links TRBV23-1 with TRBJ1-3; D gene uncertain. TRBV23-1 is sorted into the ORF group, with uncertain function. The ends were cut back, 6 bases at V and 1 base at J, with 10 bases in the middle. The CDR3 length is 14 residues. The CDR3 region is CASSPQESGNTIYF. CDR3 sequence (DNA): TGCGCCAGCAGCCCGCAGGAATCTGGAAACACCATATATTTT.

This clone was detected a few times. V and J are TRBV5-1 and TRBJ2-5, with 7 bases that match TRBD2. The CDR3 is 15 residues long. V shed 4 bases and J 5 bases; nucleotides not matched to a gene: 11. CDR1 SGHRS and CDR2 YFSETQ come from the germline V gene. CDR3 amino acids: CASSGDTSGRETQYF. In DNA, the CDR3 is TGCGCCAGCAGCGGGGATACCTCCGGGAGGGAGACCCAGTACTTC.

The J gene is TRBJ1-1, the V gene TRBV7-6; D is unclear. The germline gives CDR1 SGHVS, CDR2 FNYEAQ. Trimming removed 5 bases from V and 7 bases from J, with 20 bases in between. CDR3 length: 15 amino acids. CDR3 residues: CASSNPYRGRSEAFF. In DNA form, the CDR3 reads TGTGCCAGCAGCAACCCATACAGAGGGCGGAGTGAAGCTTTCTTT. The full variable domain, in which reference TRBV7-6 and TRBJ1-1 provide the parts outside the CDR3, is GAGVSQSPRYKVTKRGQDVALRCDPISGHVSLYWYRQALGQGPEFLTYFNYEAQQDKSGLPNDRFSAERPEGSISTLTIQRTEQRDSAMYRCASSNPYRGRSEAFFGQGTRLTVV.

This clone was counted between two and nine times. V is TRBV5-6 and J is TRBJ2-5; D uncertain. Trimming left V 4 bases short and J 5 bases short, with 12 bases between. The CDR3 sequence is 13 residues long. Germline-derived CDR1 and CDR2 are SGHDT and YYEEEE. The CDR3 reads CASSPRPGETQYF. As DNA, the CDR3 is TGTGCCAGCAGCCCAAGGCCCGGGGAGACCCAGTACTTC.

The genes are TRBV7-6 and TRBJ1-1; D is perhaps TRBD1 (6 bases). The CDR3 runs 14 residues. V was shortened by 7 bases and J by 3 bases, with 15 bases between the two germline ends. Germline loops: CDR1 SGHVS, CDR2 FNYEAQ. Here the CDR3 DNA reads TGTGCCAGCACCCCGGACAGTAGATACACTGAAGCTTTCTTT. Amino acid sequence: CASTPDSRYTEAFF.

The chain uses TRBV9 and TRBJ2-2; maybe TRBD1 (5 bases). V was trimmed by 0 bases and J by 4 bases, leaving 19 bases between them. The CDR3 covers 18 residues. Germline CDR1 is SGDLS and CDR2 is YYNGEE. For the CDR3, the DNA is TGTGCCAGCAGCGTAGAGGGGAACGGCAGGGCCCTCACCGGGGAGCTGTTTTTT. Translating gives CASSVEGNGRALTGELFF. Together with reference TRBV9 and TRBJ2-2, the CDR3 gives the full variable domain: DSGVTQTPKHLITATGQRVTLRCSPRSGDLSVYWYQQSLDQGLQFLIQYYNGEERAKGNILERFSAQQFPDLHSELNLSSLELGDSALYFCASSVEGNGRALTGELFFGEGSRLTVL.

Only one count was recorded for this clone. The V and J genes are TRBV11-3 and TRBJ2-2; D is perhaps TRBD2 (5 bases). CDR3 length equals 13 residues. Germline V lookup: CDR1 SGHNT, CDR2 YENEEA. Trimming left V 2 bases short and J 9 bases short, with 10 bases between. CDR3 sequence reads: CASSLRPGWELFF. CDR3 DNA: TGTGCCAGCAGCTTACGTCCGGGGTGGGAGCTGTTTTTT.

This chain links TRBV9 with TRBJ1-3, with D possibly matching TRBD1 (6 bases). Trimming removed 3 bases at V and 0 bases at J, with 10 bases between. Germline lookup yields CDR1 SGDLS and CDR2 YYNGEE. This CDR3 contains 15 residues. The CDR3 DNA follows: TGTGCCAGCAGCGATCAGGGGCTCTCTGGAAACACCATATATTTT. It translates to CASSDQGLSGNTIYF.

The chain uses TRBV11-3 and TRBJ2-5, with 8 bases matching TRBD2. Germline lookup yields CDR1 SGHNT and CDR2 YENEEA. The CDR3 loop spans 16 amino acids. With 5 bases clipped from V and 1 base from J, the junction kept 9 bases outside the gene matches. CDR3 coding DNA: TGTGCCAGCAGCGCCCGGACTAGCAGGGGCCAAGAGACCCAGTACTTC. As protein: CASSARTSRGQETQYF.

This chain links TRBV11-3 with TRBJ2-2, with 7 bases identical to TRBD2. This CDR3 has 18 amino acids. Germline assignment: CDR1 SGHNT and CDR2 YENEEA. V lost 5 bases to trimming and J lost 1 base; unmatched junction nucleotides: 13. The DNA for the CDR3 is TGTGCCAGCAGCCTTCTCTGGACGGGGGGTCGGAACACCGGGGAGCTGTTTTTT. Its translation: CASSLLWTGGRNTGELFF.

Here the CDR3 reads CASSQDSSNEQFF. The CDR3 DNA reads as TGCGCCAGCAGCCAAGATTCCAGCAATGAGCAGTTCTTC. This chain links TRBV4-1 with TRBJ2-1, with D unresolved. The germline V and J ends were trimmed by 0 bases and 6 bases, with 6 bases remaining between them. The CDR3 is made up of 13 amino acids. Per the germline V gene, CDR1 is MGHRA and CDR2 is YSYEKL.

Notes on this clone: The junction and the germline gene differ at one end; a read error may be behind it. The chain has TRBV7-7 and TRBJ2-1; D is unclear. The CDR3 is made up of 13 amino acids. Germline V gives CDR1 SSHAT, CDR2 FNYEAQ (reference sequence). The CDR3 DNA follows: TGTGCTAGCAGCTTCTCAGTAGCCGGTGAGCAGTTCTTC. It specifies CASSFSVAGEQFF.

CDR3 in amino acids: CAISESREAFF. CDR3 DNA: TGTGCCATCAGTGAGTCTCGTGAAGCTTTCTTT. The chain joins TRBV10-3 to TRBJ1-1; D unresolved. The germline V gene encodes CDR1 ENHRY and CDR2 SYGVKD. The CDR3 runs to 11 residues. Trimming left V 0 bases short and J 7 bases short, with 3 bases between.

The chain couples TRBV4-2 to TRBJ2-3, with D maybe TRBD2 (6 bases). The CDR3 runs 15 residues. The V and J ends lost 0 bases and 7 bases respectively, with 14 bases between them. Germline V CDR1 and CDR2: LGHNA, YNFKEQ. The CDR3 region has the DNA TGTGCCAGCAGCCAAGACCCAATCCGGGGGAATACGCAGTATTTT. Translating it yields CASSQDPIRGNTQYF.

The chain links TRBV6-4 to TRBJ2-3; D unresolved. The V gene lost 5 bases and the J gene lost 6 bases, with 15 bases spanning the gap. The CDR3 has 14 amino acids. CDR1 and CDR2 from the germline V gene are MRHNA and SNTAGT. This CDR3 is CASSPEPNSDTQYF. In DNA, the CDR3 is TGTGCCAGCAGTCCCGAACCTAACTCGGATACGCAGTATTTT.

On this clone: At one boundary the junction diverges from the germline segment, which might be a read error. The chain carries TRBV19 and TRBJ2-6; 10 positions match TRBD1. Germline values: CDR1 LNHDA, CDR2 SQIVND (reference sequence). The CDR3 totals 16 residues. The CDR3 DNA reads as TGTGCCAGCTGGGACAGGGGCGGCTCTGGGGCCAACGGCCTGACTTTC. This translates into CASWDRGGSGANGLTF.

This clone is a singleton in its sample. This chain joins TRBV18 and TRBJ2-3; tentatively, D is TRBD1 (6 bases). CDR3 size: 13 residues. CDR1 KGHSH and CDR2 LQKENI come from the germline V gene. V lost 4 bases and J lost 1, with 6 bases in between. The CDR3 region is CASSRQGTDTQYF. The CDR3 DNA reads as TGTGCCAGCTCACGACAGGGCACAGATACGCAGTATTTT.

The CDR3 DNA reads TGCAGCGCTCTAAGCGGGAGGGCCTACAATGAGCAGTTCTTC. This translates into CSALSGRAYNEQFF. The chain employs TRBV29-1 and TRBJ2-1; 10 bases align to TRBD2. Germline V gene lookup returns CDR1 SQVTM and CDR2 ANQGSEA. V lost 7 bases and J lost 2; bases outside the gene matches: 5. CDR3 size: 14 residues.

The J gene is TRBJ2-5, the V gene TRBV19; 14 nucleotides match TRBD2. The CDR3 has 16 residues. CDR1 and CDR2 from the germline V gene are LNHDA and SQIVND (reference sequence). Losses at the gene ends were 2 bases for V and 5 bases for J; bases not matched to a gene: 4. CDR3 bases: TGTGCCAGTAGTATATCGGGGACTAGCGGGAGCGAGACCCAGTACTTC. Encoded protein: CASSISGTSGSETQYF. The variable domain in full, completed from reference TRBV19 and TRBJ2-5, reads DGGITQSPKYLFRKEGQNVTLSCEQNLNHDAMYWYRQDPGQGLRLIYYSQIVNDFQKGDIAEGYSVSREKKESFPLTVTSAQKNPTAFYLCASSISGTSGSETQYFGPGTRLLVL.